These 24 T cell receptor beta chains came from one sample sequenced in a study of blood T cell repertoires in COVID-19. Libraries were prepared by immunoSEQ multiplex PCR; TCRdb keeps only in-frame clonotypes and omits some of them. Altogether 200,000 or so clones are present, roughly 81% being singletons, with the ten largest covering less than 6.5%. Sequenced sample: peripheral blood. The receptors were gathered from a woman between 65 and 79 years old with active or convalescent COVID-19.

The chain joins TRBV4-2 to TRBJ1-1; 9 bases agree with TRBD1. Germline V gives CDR1 LGHNA, CDR2 YNFKEQ. V shed 4 bases, J shed 4 bases, and the junction held 4 bases outside the gene matches. The CDR3 runs 14 residues. The CDR3, as DNA: TGTGCCAGCAGCCGGGGGACAGGGAGCACTGAAGCTTTCTTT. Protein: CASSRGTGSTEAFF.

The rearrangement uses TRBV2 and TRBJ2-3, with 9 bases fitting TRBD1. The CDR3 extends over 16 amino acids. Trimming took 7 bases from V and 0 from J; bases not matched to a gene: 8. The germline V gene has CDR1 SNHLY and CDR2 FYNNEI. CDR3 sequence: CASNWRGQGSTDTQYF. Here the CDR3 DNA reads TGTGCCAGCAACTGGCGGGGACAGGGTAGCACAGATACGCAGTATTTT.

The chain recombines TRBV6-1 with TRBJ1-5; the match to TRBD1 covers 7 bases. Germline-derived CDR1 and CDR2 are MNHNS and SASEGT. Trimming removed 0 bases from V and 4 bases from J; junction bases left unmatched: 6. The CDR3 loop spans 16 amino acids. The CDR3 protein is CASSEALRGRNQPQHF. The DNA for the CDR3 is TGTGCCAGCAGTGAAGCGCTGAGGGGGCGAAATCAGCCCCAGCATTTT.

This chain links TRBV7-2 with TRBJ2-3, with 16 bases lining up with TRBD2. V lost 4 bases, J lost 7 bases, and 14 bases stayed unmatched. This CDR3 is 19 amino acids long. In germline, CDR1 is SGHTA, CDR2 FQGNSA. The CDR3 loop reads CASSYPGTSGREGFYTQYF. For the CDR3, the DNA is TGTGCCAGCAGCTACCCCGGGACTAGCGGGAGGGAGGGTTTTTATACGCAGTATTTT.

As DNA, the CDR3 is TGTGCCAGCAGTTATGGACTAGCGGGAGGGACCGGGGAGCTGTTTTTT. Amino acid sequence: CASSYGLAGGTGELFF. The rearrangement joins TRBV6-2 or TRBV6-3 to TRBJ2-2; 15 nucleotides agree with TRBD2. The ends lost 3 bases at V and 5 bases at J; junction bases unmatched: 1. The germline V gene encodes CDR1 MNHEY and CDR2 SVGEGT. This CDR3 spans 16 amino acids.

The chain employs TRBV7-2 and TRBJ2-7; 7 bases align to TRBD1. V dropped 4 bases and J dropped 3; count of bases not matched to a gene: 6. This CDR3 is built from 14 residues. Germline V CDR1 and CDR2: SGHTA, FQGNSA. This CDR3 reads CASSSRDRNYEQYF. The CDR3 bases are TGTGCCAGCAGCTCCCGGGACAGAAACTACGAGCAGTACTTC.

The chain links TRBV5-6 to TRBJ2-7; the D is unclear. The CDR3 has 14 amino acids. V shed 1 base and J shed 0 bases, with 8 bases lying between them. Germline assignment: CDR1 SGHDT and CDR2 YYEEEE. CDR3 DNA: TGTGCCAGCAGCTTGAAGCTTAGCTCCTACGAGCAGTACTTC. The encoded protein is CASSLKLSSYEQYF. The variable domain in full, completed from reference TRBV5-6 and TRBJ2-7, reads DAGVTQSPTHLIKTRGQQVTLRCSPKSGHDTVSWYQQALGQGPQFIFQYYEEEERQRGNFPDRFSGHQFPNYSSELNVNALLLGDSALYLCASSLKLSSYEQYFGPGTRLTVT.

This clone was observed a handful of times. This sequence joins TRBV2 and TRBJ2-1; the D gene is possibly TRBD2 (6 bases). Germline V gives CDR1 SNHLY, CDR2 FYNNEI. With 8 bases removed from V and 0 bases from J, the gap between germline ends came to 23 bases. The CDR3 loop spans 18 amino acids. CDR3 nucleotides: TGTGCCAGCTCTAGACTAAGCGGGCCTTCTGGCTCCTACAATGAGCAGTTCTTC. As protein: CASSRLSGPSGSYNEQFF.

The chain joins TRBV6-6 to TRBJ2-1, with 10 bases aligning to TRBD2. Germline assignment: CDR1 MNHNY and CDR2 SVGAGI (reference sequence). The CDR3 is 16 residues long. V shed 2 bases and J 7 bases; nucleotides not matched to a gene: 8. The CDR3 DNA is TGTGCCAGCAGTTACCCCCTAGCGGGAGTCGGTAATGAGCAGTTCTTC. Translated: CASSYPLAGVGNEQFF.

V gene TRBV5-1 combines with J gene TRBJ1-2; TRBD1 matches 9 bases. There are 14 residues in the CDR3. V shed 4 bases and J 6 bases; nucleotides not matched to a gene: 7. CDR1 and CDR2 from the germline V gene are SGHRS and YFSETQ. The CDR3 bases are TGCGCCAGCAGCATGGGGACAGGGTCCGATGGCTACACCTTC. This encodes CASSMGTGSDGYTF.

The chain has TRBV6-5 and TRBJ1-3; D ambiguous. V dropped 0 bases and J dropped 0 bases, with 6 bases sitting between them. The CDR3 runs to 15 residues. Germline values: CDR1 MNHEY, CDR2 SVGAGI. CDR3 nucleotides: TGTGCCAGCAGTTACTCTGGCCCCTCTGGAAACACCATATATTTT. Its translation: CASSYSGPSGNTIYF.

The chain is built from TRBV4-2 and TRBJ2-1; 13 nucleotides match TRBD2. CDR1 and CDR2 from the germline V gene are LGHNA and YNFKEQ. This CDR3 is built from 17 residues. The V and J ends lost 3 bases and 1 base, in that order; junction bases with no gene match: 3. DNA of the CDR3: TGTGCCAGCAGCCACGGGACTAGCGGGATGTCCTACAATGAGCAGTTCTTC. Translated, it gives CASSHGTSGMSYNEQFF.

The V gene is TRBV3-1 (or the pseudogene TRBV3-2), the J gene TRBJ2-7, with D maybe TRBD1 (5 bases). Germline CDR1 LGHDT, CDR2 YNNKEL (reference sequence). The CDR3 consists of 15 residues. Trimming shortened V by 2 bases and J by 5 bases, and 16 bases separated the two germline ends. The CDR3 DNA follows: TGTGCCAGCAGCCAAAGGTACAGGAGCTTGGACGAGCAGTACTTC. Its protein product is CASSQRYRSLDEQYF.

The chain joins TRBV12-5 to TRBJ2-5, with TRBD1 identical over 9 bases. The CDR3 spans 17 residues. The V segment lost 7 bases and the J segment 5 bases; nucleotides outside the gene matches: 17. Germline V gene sequence: CDR1 LGHNT, CDR2 FRNRAP. CDR3 loop: CASAPPNRGLGRETQYF. As DNA, the CDR3 is TGTGCTAGTGCTCCCCCCAACAGGGGGCTGGGGAGGGAGACCCAGTACTTC. Variable domain in full (rest from reference TRBV12-5 and TRBJ2-5): DARVTQTPRHKVTEMGQEVTMRCQPILGHNTVFWYRQTMMQGLELLAYFRNRAPLDDSGMPKDRFSAEMPDATLATLKIQPSEPRDSAVYFCASAPPNRGLGRETQYFGPGTRLLVL.

V usage is TRBV18 and J usage is TRBJ1-5, with 7 bases matching TRBD1. The CDR3 is made up of 14 amino acids. V lost 3 bases to trimming and J lost 7 bases; unmatched junction nucleotides: 6. In germline, CDR1 is KGHSH, CDR2 LQKENI. CDR3 nucleotide sequence: TGTGCCAGCTCACCTGACAGGGTAGGGCAGCCCCAGCATTTT. Protein product: CASSPDRVGQPQHF.

This CDR3 is CASSPDRMNTEAFF. CDR3 in DNA: TGCGCCAGCAGCCCGGACAGGATGAACACTGAAGCTTTCTTT. The gene calls are TRBV5-1 and TRBJ1-1; 7 bases fit TRBD1. The length of the CDR3 is 14 residues. V shed 4 bases, J shed 0 bases, and the junction held 3 bases outside the gene matches. CDR1 is SGHRS and CDR2 is YFSETQ in the germline V gene.

V usage is TRBV27 and J usage is TRBJ1-3, with 7 bases aligning to TRBD1. The CDR3 spans 17 residues. The germline CDR1 and CDR2 sequences are MNHEY and SMNVEV (reference sequence). V lost 5 bases, J lost 0 bases, and 10 bases stayed unmatched. The CDR3 DNA reads as TGTGCCAGCAGTCCGTCAGGGGGAACGGACTCTGGAAACACCATATATTTT. This translates into CASSPSGGTDSGNTIYF.

There are a few counts of this clone. V gene TRBV7-9 combines with J gene TRBJ2-2; 7 nucleotides line up with TRBD1. This CDR3 is built from 15 residues. In germline, CDR1 is SEHNR, CDR2 FQNEAQ (reference sequence). V lost 7 bases and J lost 4; bases outside the gene matches: 9. This CDR3 reads CASTLEGASTGELFF. The CDR3 nucleotides are TGTGCCAGCACCCTTGAGGGGGCTAGCACCGGGGAGCTGTTTTTT.

The CDR3 region has the DNA TGTGCCAGCGCCCTAGCTTGGGACAGCCGCTCCCTGGGCTACACCTTC. Translating it yields CASALAWDSRSLGYTF. V usage is TRBV9 and J usage is TRBJ1-2; TRBD1 matches at 7 bases. This CDR3 has 16 residues. Germline CDR1 is SGDLS and CDR2 is YYNGEE. The V and J ends lost 7 bases and 8 bases, in that order; junction bases with no gene match: 20.

The rearrangement uses TRBV6-5 and TRBJ2-6; D is unclear. Germline V gene data show CDR1 as MNHEY and CDR2 as SVGAGI. The CDR3 spans 13 residues. V was trimmed by 2 bases and J by 4 bases, leaving 3 bases between them. CDR3: CASSYEGANVLTF. Written as DNA, the CDR3 is TGTGCCAGCAGTTACGAGGGGGCCAACGTCCTGACTTTC.

The J gene is TRBJ2-7, the V gene TRBV5-1; 12 bases fit TRBD1. Trimming at V came to 4 bases and at J to 7 bases, leaving 3 bases not matched to a gene. The CDR3 covers 13 residues. Germline V lookup: CDR1 SGHRS, CDR2 YFSETQ. The CDR3 here is CASSRDRGQEQYF. DNA for the CDR3: TGCGCCAGCAGCCGGGACAGGGGGCAGGAGCAGTACTTC.

V is TRBV6-1 and J is TRBJ2-1; 8 positions agree with TRBD2. V dropped 4 bases and J dropped 2; count of bases not matched to a gene: 13. The CDR3 has 18 amino acids. The germline gives CDR1 MNHNS, CDR2 SASEGT. The CDR3 sequence: CASSGGLGVLAPYNEQFF. The CDR3, as DNA: TGTGCCAGCAGTGGGGGACTAGGGGTGCTAGCTCCCTACAATGAGCAGTTCTTC.

The chain couples TRBV6-5 to TRBJ2-3; tentative D call: TRBD2 (6 bases). Deletions cut 7 bases from V and 2 bases from J, with 13 bases between. The V gene's germline CDR1 is MNHEY and CDR2 SVGAGI. This CDR3 spans 14 amino acids. CDR3 sequence (DNA): TGTGCCAGCAATCCTCAGCGGGCCACAGATACGCAGTATTTT. Amino acid sequence: CASNPQRATDTQYF.

V usage is TRBV18 and J usage is TRBJ1-1; no firm D call. CDR1 is KGHSH, CDR2 LQKENI, per germline. Trimming stripped 8 bases from V and 1 base from J, with 17 bases between. The CDR3 has 15 amino acids. The CDR3 spells CASRLEASPNTEAFF. CDR3 bases: TGTGCCAGCCGCCTTGAGGCGTCGCCGAACACTGAAGCTTTCTTT.